The 21 T cell receptor beta chains below were found in one sample sequenced in a study of neurological immune-mediated disorders. Via MiXCR, TCRdb re-called the 5' RACE reads, giving one row per CDR3 protein. The top ten clones hold under 6% of a sample with just over 50,000 distinct CDR3 sequences, about 3% of them seen once. The sequenced sample was PBMCs. These receptors were obtained from a man in his forties with multiple sclerosis.

This clonotype was observed many times. The CDR3 nucleotides read TGCAGTGCTAGTCCGCAGGGTAGCACTAATGAAAAACTGTTTTTT. This gives the protein CSASPQGSTNEKLFF. The chain couples TRBV20-1 to TRBJ1-4, with D possibly being TRBD1 (5 bases). Trimming pared 3 bases from V and 2 bases from J, leaving 13 bases between. The CDR3 covers 15 residues. From germline, CDR1 is DFQATT and CDR2 SNEGSKA (reference sequence).

This chain's CDR3 is CSAATGTRATDTQYF. DNA of the CDR3: TGCAGTGCTGCGACCGGGACTAGGGCAACAGATACGCAGTATTTT. The rearrangement joins TRBV20-1 to TRBJ2-3, with TRBD2 identical over 8 bases. V shed 5 bases and J 3 bases; nucleotides not matched to a gene: 10. Germline V CDR1 and CDR2: DFQATT, SNEGSKA (reference sequence). This CDR3 contains 15 residues.

This clonotype was recorded at least ten times. The chain joins TRBV28 to TRBJ1-2, with 9 nucleotides matching TRBD1. The V gene's germline CDR1 is MDHEN and CDR2 SYDVKM. The V and J ends lost 3 bases and 4 bases, in that order; junction bases with no gene match: 6. The CDR3 spans 15 residues. In DNA form, the CDR3 reads TGTGCCAGCAGTTTGTCTAGGACAGGGGCCTATGGCTACACCTTC. It is translated as CASSLSRTGAYGYTF.

At least ten counts were recorded for this clonotype. The chain carries TRBV5-1 and TRBJ1-3; D is undetermined. Trimming stripped 0 bases from V and 4 bases from J, with 8 bases between. The germline V gene has CDR1 SGHRS and CDR2 YFSETQ. This CDR3 contains 14 residues. The CDR3 reads CASSLEPSGNTIYF. Written as DNA, the CDR3 is TGCGCCAGCAGCTTGGAGCCCTCGGGAAACACCATATATTTT. The full variable domain, in which reference TRBV5-1 and TRBJ1-3 provide the parts outside the CDR3, is KAGVTQTPRYLIKTRGQQVTLSCSPISGHRSVSWYQQTPGQGLQFLFEYFSETQRNKGNFPGRFSGRQFSNSRSEMNVSTLELGDSALYLCASSLEPSGNTIYFGEGSWLTVV.

This clonotype came up many times. CDR3 in DNA: TGTGCCAGCAGCTTAGGCCCGGGCCTGAACACTGAAGCTTTCTTT. Translation: CASSLGPGLNTEAFF. The chain employs TRBV7-2 and TRBJ1-1, with unresolved D. In germline, CDR1 is SGHTA, CDR2 FQGNSA. Trimming pared 1 base from V and 0 bases from J, leaving 9 bases between. This CDR3 is built from 15 residues. The full variable domain, rest sourced from reference TRBV7-2 and TRBJ1-1, is GAGVSQSPSNKVTEKGKDVELRCDPISGHTALYWYRQSLGQGLEFLIYFQGNSAPDKSGLPSDRFSAERTGGSVSTLTIQRTQQEDSAVYLCASSLGPGLNTEAFFGQGTRLTVV.

In this sample, this clonotype turned up many times. The chain is built from TRBV9 and TRBJ2-4; 11 bases are shared with TRBD2. After removal of 4 bases from V and 0 bases from J, the junction contained 15 bases not matched to a gene. CDR1 SGDLS and CDR2 YYNGEE come from the germline V gene. The CDR3 covers 20 residues. This CDR3 is CASSPERTSGGLLAKNIQYF. CDR3 in DNA: TGTGCCAGCAGCCCCGAGCGCACTAGCGGGGGACTACTAGCCAAAAACATTCAGTACTTC.

This clonotype was observed at least ten times. This rearrangement joins TRBV2 to TRBJ2-7; D is ambiguous. CDR1 SNHLY and CDR2 FYNNEI come from the germline V gene. Trimming cost V 4 bases and J 0 bases, with 7 bases left between them. This CDR3 is built from 13 residues. CDR3: CASSVGPSYEQYF. The CDR3 region has the DNA TGTGCCAGCAGTGTTGGGCCCTCCTACGAGCAGTACTTC.

The sample holds many counts of this clonotype. The rearrangement links TRBV6-5 to TRBJ1-2, with 7 bases fitting TRBD1. Germline lookup yields CDR1 MNHEY and CDR2 SVGAGI. The CDR3 length is 12 residues. The V and J ends lost 8 bases and 7 bases, in that order; junction bases with no gene match: 7. The CDR3 is CASSRGRVGYTF. CDR3 coding DNA: TGTGCCAGCTCCAGGGGGAGGGTTGGCTACACCTTC.

Ten or more counts support this clonotype. V gene TRBV6-2 or TRBV6-3 combines with J gene TRBJ2-1; 9 bases fit TRBD2. Germline V gene data show CDR1 as MNHEY and CDR2 as SVGEGT. This CDR3 comprises 15 residues. After removal of 5 bases from V and 7 bases from J, the junction contained 9 bases not matched to a gene. CDR3 nucleotides: TGTGCCAGCAGTCCATTAGCGGGGGCCCAAAATGAGCAGTTCTTC. Protein product: CASSPLAGAQNEQFF.

By sample share, this clonotype is large (0.1 to 1%). The chain's CDR3 is CASSLEGDYGYTF. CDR3 nucleotide sequence: TGCGCCAGCAGCTTGGAGGGGGACTATGGCTACACCTTC. V and J are TRBV5-1 and TRBJ1-2, with TRBD1 as a possible D gene (6 bases). The length of the CDR3 is 13 residues. Trimming removed 0 bases at V and 3 bases at J, with 6 bases between. Germline V gene data show CDR1 as SGHRS and CDR2 as YFSETQ.

On this clonotype: The germline gene is not matched at one end of the junction; a read error may be the cause. The gene calls are TRBV30 and TRBJ1-6; maybe TRBD1 (6 bases). The CDR3 totals 15 residues. Germline V gives CDR1 GTSNPN, CDR2 SVGIG (reference sequence). CDR3 protein: CAWRTTGQYQSPLNF. In DNA form, the CDR3 reads TGTGCCTGGAGGACCACAGGACAGTACCAATCACCCCTCAACTTT.

This clonotype has more than one count but fewer than ten. V usage is TRBV19 and J usage is TRBJ2-4; D call uncertain. V was cut by 2 bases and J by 2 bases, with 10 bases left in between. The CDR3 runs to 15 residues. Germline CDR1 is LNHDA and CDR2 is SQIVND (reference sequence). The CDR3 sequence: CASSIRHIPKNIQYF. In DNA, the CDR3 is TGTGCCAGTAGTATAAGACACATTCCCAAAAACATTCAGTACTTC. The entire variable domain, with the rest obtained from reference TRBV19 and TRBJ2-4, is as follows: DGGITQSPKYLFRKEGQNVTLSCEQNLNHDAMYWYRQDPGQGLRLIYYSQIVNDFQKGDIAEGYSVSREKKESFPLTVTSAQKNPTAFYLCASSIRHIPKNIQYFGAGTRLSVL.

The rearrangement links TRBV7-9 to TRBJ2-7, with 9 bases identical to TRBD1. Germline-derived CDR1 and CDR2 are SEHNR and FQNEAQ (reference sequence). The length of the CDR3 is 14 residues. The ends lost 4 bases at V and 5 bases at J; junction bases unmatched: 6. CDR3 DNA: TGTGCCAGCAGCTCGGGGGACAGGGTACACGAGCAGTACTTC. It is translated as CASSSGDRVHEQYF.

This clonotype was picked up a small number of times. A read error may account for a junction end that differs from germline. The chain couples TRBV30 to TRBJ1-6; possible D gene TRBD1, 6 bases. The germline CDR1 and CDR2 sequences are GTSNPN and SVGIG (reference sequence). The CDR3 has 13 residues. CDR3 protein: CAWTPQGRSPLNF. In nucleotides, the CDR3 is TGTGCCTGGACCCCACAGGGTCGATCACCCCTCAACTTT.

Ten or more counts support this clonotype. The rearrangement links TRBV5-1 to TRBJ2-2, with D possibly being TRBD1 or TRBD2 (5 bases each). Looked up from germline, CDR1 is SGHRS and CDR2 is YFSETQ. The CDR3 has 15 amino acids. V was cut by 4 bases and J by 0 bases, with 10 bases left in between. CDR3 residues: CASSGDPTNTGELFF. CDR3 bases: TGCGCCAGCAGCGGGGACCCGACGAACACCGGGGAGCTGTTTTTT.

This clonotype has ten or more counts. This chain joins TRBV12-3 or TRBV12-4 and TRBJ1-4, with 9 nucleotides matching TRBD1. This CDR3 region has 13 residues. The junction had 3 bases not matched to a gene; V was cut back by 6 bases and J by 7 bases. The CDR3 DNA reads TGTGCCAGCAGGGTGACAGGGGGTGAAAAACTGTTTTTT. This translates into CASRVTGGEKLFF.

This clonotype has at least ten counts. The rearrangement uses TRBV10-3 and TRBJ2-1; 11 bases fit TRBD1. Germline V gene data show CDR1 as ENHRY and CDR2 as SYGVKD. The CDR3 runs 15 residues. V lost 3 bases, J lost 6 bases, and 4 bases stayed unmatched. The CDR3 DNA reads as TGTGCCATCAGTGAAGGACAGGGGGCGGCCAATGAGCAGTTCTTC. This encodes CAISEGQGAANEQFF.

This clonotype was counted many times. The chain has TRBV12-3 or TRBV12-4 and TRBJ2-3; D gene unclear. The CDR3 extends over 13 amino acids. V was shortened by 1 base and J by 4 bases, with 6 bases between the two germline ends. CDR3 coding DNA: TGTGCCAGCAGTTTAGGGGCGGCAGATACGCAGTATTTT. Translating gives CASSLGAADTQYF.

This clonotype was seen at least ten times. The chain employs TRBV29-1 and TRBJ2-1, with 9 bases matching TRBD1. J was trimmed by 4 bases and V by 4 bases; bases with no gene match: 8. The CDR3 extends over 15 amino acids. CDR1 and CDR2 from the germline V gene are SQVTM and ANQGSEA. CDR3 bases: TGCAGCGTTGGACAGGGGGGCTCTCTTTACAATGAGCAGTTCTTC. Translation: CSVGQGGSLYNEQFF.

This clonotype was picked up many times. V gene TRBV11-3 combines with J gene TRBJ2-3, with D possibly matching TRBD1 (6 bases). Germline assignment: CDR1 SGHNT and CDR2 YENEEA. Between the trimmed V and J ends, which lost 5 bases and 4 bases, there was a span of 13 bases. This CDR3 has 14 amino acids. CDR3 residues: CASSPGVRSDTQYF. CDR3 sequence (DNA): TGTGCCAGCAGCCCAGGGGTTCGGTCAGATACGCAGTATTTT. The full variable domain, its missing parts supplied by reference TRBV11-3 and TRBJ2-3, is EAGVVQSPRYKIIEKKQPVAFWCNPISGHNTLYWYLQNLGQGPELLIRYENEEAVDDSQLPKDRFSAERLKGVDSTLKIQPAELGDSAVYLCASSPGVRSDTQYFGPGTRLTVL.

This clonotype was found many times. The V call is TRBV5-1, the J call TRBJ2-1; no definite D call. CDR3 size: 14 residues. In germline, CDR1 is SGHRS, CDR2 YFSETQ. V lost 0 bases and J lost 0, with 4 bases in between. CDR3 region: CASSLDSSYNEQFF. In DNA form, the CDR3 reads TGCGCCAGCAGCTTGGACAGCTCCTACAATGAGCAGTTCTTC.